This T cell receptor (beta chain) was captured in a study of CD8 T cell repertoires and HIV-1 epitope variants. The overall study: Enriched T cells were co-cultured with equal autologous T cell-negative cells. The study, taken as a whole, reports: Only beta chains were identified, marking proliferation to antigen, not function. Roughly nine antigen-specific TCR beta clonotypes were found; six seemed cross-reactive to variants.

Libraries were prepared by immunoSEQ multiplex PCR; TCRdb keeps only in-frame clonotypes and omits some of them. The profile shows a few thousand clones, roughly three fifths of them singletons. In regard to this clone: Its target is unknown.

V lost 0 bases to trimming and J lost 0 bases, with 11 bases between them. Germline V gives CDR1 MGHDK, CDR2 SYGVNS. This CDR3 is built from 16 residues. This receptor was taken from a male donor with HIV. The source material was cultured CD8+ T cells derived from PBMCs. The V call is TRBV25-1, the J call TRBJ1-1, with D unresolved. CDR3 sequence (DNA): TGTGCCAGCAGTGAATACGGTGCCCCCATGAACACTGAAGCTTTCTTT. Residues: CASSEYGAPMNTEAFF.